The 22 T cell receptor beta chains below were found in one sample sequenced in a study of Graves' ophthalmopathy and Graves' hyperthyroidism. Transcripts of RNA were the source for amplifying TCR beta CDR3 regions. RT-PCR was first run with HTBI primers, then multiplex PCR in a second round. TCRdb re-called the multiplex PCR reads with MiXCR, one entry per CDR3 protein. The table includes about 400,000 distinct CDR3 sequences, 20% to 25% detected once. Material: peripheral blood. These TCRs come from a woman between 18 and 29 years old with stable Graves' hyperthyroidism.

The V call is TRBV30, the J call TRBJ1-6; no clear D. There are 13 residues in the CDR3. Trimming shortened V by 3 bases and J by 7 bases, and 10 bases separated the two germline ends. Germline-derived CDR1 and CDR2 are GTSNPN and SVGIG (reference sequence). The CDR3 reads CAWRPGNNSPLHF. DNA for the CDR3: TGTGCCTGGAGGCCGGGTAACAATTCACCCCTCCACTTT.

This clonotype was recorded at least ten times. The chain's CDR3 is CSANLPGAVYSNQPQHF. CDR3 DNA: TGCAGTGCTAATCTGCCGGGGGCAGTTTATAGCAATCAGCCCCAGCATTTT. The rearrangement joins TRBV20-1 to TRBJ1-5; D is perhaps TRBD1 (6 bases). V lost 4 bases, J lost 0 bases, and 19 bases lay in between. CDR1 and CDR2 from the germline V gene are DFQATT and SNEGSKA (reference sequence). The CDR3 runs 17 residues.

This clonotype was recorded at least ten times. V usage is TRBV4-1 and J usage is TRBJ2-7; 12 positions match TRBD2. CDR1 and CDR2 (germline): MGHRA, YSYEKL. The CDR3 has 17 amino acids. The V segment lost 2 bases and the J segment 0 bases; nucleotides outside the gene matches: 5. The CDR3 DNA sequence: TGCGCCAGCAGCCAAAGGACTAGCGGGAACTACTCCTACGAGCAGTACTTC. Encoded protein: CASSQRTSGNYSYEQYF.

The V and J genes are TRBV11-3 and TRBJ1-1, with 7 bases lining up with TRBD1. In germline, CDR1 is SGHNT, CDR2 YENEEA. The CDR3 has 15 residues. V was pared by 5 bases and J by 3 bases, with 9 bases of the junction left unmatched. The CDR3 loop reads CASSTRQGGDTEAFF. DNA of the CDR3: TGTGCCAGCAGCACTAGACAGGGCGGAGACACTGAAGCTTTCTTT.

This clonotype was found many times. The chain carries TRBV7-3 and TRBJ1-5; TRBD1 might be the D (5 bases). The germline CDR1 and CDR2 sequences are SGHTA and FQGTGA. Trimming stripped 4 bases from V and 7 bases from J, with 17 bases between. The CDR3 runs to 15 residues. The CDR3 reads CASSSDKGRTQPQHF. CDR3 sequence (DNA): TGTGCCAGCAGCTCCGATAAGGGGAGGACACAGCCCCAGCATTTT.

This clonotype showed up many times. The chain is built from TRBV7-2 and TRBJ2-5, with 11 bases identical to TRBD2. The CDR3 contains 13 residues. CDR1 is SGHTA, CDR2 FQGNSA, per germline. J was trimmed by 8 bases and V by 5 bases; bases with no gene match: 4. The CDR3 protein is CASSTTSGRTQYF. The CDR3 bases are TGTGCCAGCAGCACAACTAGCGGGAGAACCCAGTACTTC.

This clonotype was picked up many times. This chain connects TRBV5-1 to TRBJ2-2, with D hard to call. Looked up from germline, CDR1 is SGHRS and CDR2 is YFSETQ. The length of the CDR3 is 14 residues. With 4 bases removed from V and 5 bases from J, the gap between germline ends came to 12 bases. This chain's CDR3 is CASSPVAGTGELFF. The CDR3 DNA reads as TGCGCCAGCAGCCCGGTAGCCGGGACCGGGGAGCTGTTTTTT.

This clonotype was seen repeatedly, ten times or more. The chain is built from TRBV5-1 and TRBJ1-5, with no clear D. The CDR3 consists of 13 residues. Trimming removed 6 bases at V and 4 bases at J, with 11 bases between. In germline, CDR1 is SGHRS, CDR2 YFSETQ. Here the CDR3 reads CASMKDQNQPQHF. Written as DNA, the CDR3 is TGCGCCAGCATGAAGGACCAAAATCAGCCCCAGCATTTT.

Turning to this clonotype: A read error may be the cause here, since a much bigger clone is one base away. The genes are TRBV14 and TRBJ1-2; 7 positions agree with TRBD1. The V gene's germline CDR1 is SGHDN and CDR2 FVKESK. This CDR3 spans 12 amino acids. The V gene end was trimmed by 5 bases and the J gene end by 9 bases; junction bases not matched to a gene: 6. For the CDR3, the DNA is TGTGCCAGCAGCTTAACAGGGGATAGCTACACCTTC. Translating it yields CASSLTGDSYTF. The whole variable domain, remainder taken from reference TRBV14 and TRBJ1-2, is EAGVTQFPSHSVIEKGQTVTLRCDPISGHDNLYWYRRVMGKEIKFLLHFVKESKQDESGMPNNRFLAERTGGTYSTLKVQPAELEDSGVYFCASSLTGDSYTFGSGTRLTVV.

This clonotype was seen ten or more times. The chain links TRBV14 to TRBJ1-1; D remains ambiguous. There are 15 residues in the CDR3. The V gene's germline CDR1 is SGHDN and CDR2 FVKESK. V shed 0 bases and J shed 1 base, with 9 bases lying between them. The CDR3 nucleotides are TGTGCCAGCAGCCAAGACCATTGGGGGAACACTGAAGCTTTCTTT. The encoded protein is CASSQDHWGNTEAFF. The full variable domain, completed using reference TRBV14 and TRBJ1-1, is EAGVTQFPSHSVIEKGQTVTLRCDPISGHDNLYWYRRVMGKEIKFLLHFVKESKQDESGMPNNRFLAERTGGTYSTLKVQPAELEDSGVYFCASSQDHWGNTEAFFGQGTRLTVV.

This clonotype was recorded at least ten times. One junction end disagrees with the germline gene, perhaps due to a read error. V is TRBV12-3 or TRBV12-4 and J is TRBJ1-1, with 12 bases lining up with TRBD1. The CDR3 runs 16 residues. CDR3 residues: CVSSYGTGGAGGEAFF. The CDR3 DNA sequence: TGTGTCAGCAGCTACGGGACAGGGGGCGCGGGTGGTGAGGCTTTCTTT.

In this sample, this clonotype turned up a few times. V gene TRBV6-1 combines with J gene TRBJ2-7, with D maybe TRBD2 (6 bases). CDR1 MNHNS and CDR2 SASEGT come from the germline V gene. The CDR3 loop spans 15 amino acids. V was clipped by 3 bases and J by 1 base, with 13 bases between them. CDR3 amino acids: CASSEVGLPSYEQYF. DNA of the CDR3: TGTGCCAGCAGTGAGGTCGGACTACCTTCCTACGAGCAGTACTTC.

This clonotype appeared many times. V gene TRBV20-1 combines with J gene TRBJ2-5; TRBD1 matches at 8 bases. The length of the CDR3 is 13 residues. Trimming took 4 bases from V and 5 from J; bases not matched to a gene: 6. Germline CDR1 and CDR2: DFQATT and SNEGSKA (reference sequence). The CDR3 protein is CSATGQGWETQYF. The CDR3 DNA follows: TGCAGTGCTACCGGACAGGGCTGGGAGACCCAGTACTTC.

In its sample, this clonotype was seen a few times. The DNA for the CDR3 is TGCGCCAGCAGGTCACCTAGCGGGGGGGCTGCCACCGGGGAGCTGTTTTTT. Amino acid sequence: CASRSPSGGAATGELFF. The chain has TRBV4-1 and TRBJ2-2, with 12 nucleotides matching TRBD2. J gave up 4 bases and V 6 bases, and 9 bases lay outside the gene matches. Germline loops: CDR1 MGHRA, CDR2 YSYEKL. The CDR3 spans 17 residues.

DNA for the CDR3: TGTGCCAGCAGCTTAGCGAGGACAAGGAGCTCCTACGAGCAGTACTTC. It translates to CASSLARTRSSYEQYF. This rearrangement joins TRBV7-2 to TRBJ2-7; a possible D gene is TRBD1 (5 bases). Germline V CDR1 and CDR2: SGHTA, FQGNSA. V lost 0 bases and J 0 bases, leaving 12 bases between the germline ends. The CDR3 length is 16 residues.

This clonotype was recorded many times. V gene TRBV20-1 combines with J gene TRBJ2-5; TRBD1 matches at 8 bases. The germline V gene encodes CDR1 DFQATT and CDR2 SNEGSKA (reference sequence). V trimming: 5 bases; J trimming: 10 bases; junction bases outside the gene matches: 12. CDR3 length equals 13 residues. DNA of the CDR3: TGCAGTGCTTTGGACAGGGCCGACTATGACCAGTACTTC. This encodes CSALDRADYDQYF.

The table lists this clonotype with many counts. The chain has TRBV20-1 and TRBJ2-7; D may be TRBD2 (5 bases). The CDR3 has 15 amino acids. CDR1 and CDR2 from the germline V gene are DFQATT and SNEGSKA (reference sequence). The germline V and J ends were trimmed by 2 bases and 0 bases, with 14 bases remaining between them. CDR3 in DNA: TGCAGTGCTAGACCGGCGGGCCATGGCTCCTACGAGCAGTACTTC. Translation: CSARPAGHGSYEQYF.

This clonotype appeared many times. The chain uses TRBV12-3 or TRBV12-4 and TRBJ1-6, with no clear D. V lost 1 base and J lost 8, with 6 bases in between. The CDR3 loop spans 13 amino acids. As DNA, the CDR3 is TGTGCCAGCAGTTTAGAAAGGGATTCACCCCTCCACTTT. This translates into CASSLERDSPLHF.

A word on this clonotype: Given a much more abundant clone one base away, this may be a read error. V usage is TRBV12-3 or TRBV12-4 and J usage is TRBJ1-6, with 8 nucleotides matching TRBD1. The length of the CDR3 is 15 residues. The CDR3 coding sequence is TGTGCCAGCAGTTCCGACAGGGGCGGGAATTCACACCTCCACTTT. Translated, it gives CASSSDRGGNSHLHF.

Comment on this clonotype: At one boundary the junction diverges from the germline segment, which might be a read error. This chain uses TRBV7-9 with TRBJ2-5, with D possibly matching TRBD2 (6 bases). The CDR3 spans 16 residues. Germline CDR1 SEHNR, CDR2 FQNEAQ (reference sequence). CDR3 amino acids: CASSSGVIADQEAQYF. DNA of the CDR3: TGTGCCAGCAGCTCCGGCGTCATAGCGGATCAAGAGGCCCAGTACTTC.

This clonotype occurred many times. J is TRBJ2-7 and V is TRBV5-1, with D perhaps TRBD1 (6 bases). Per germline, CDR1 SGHRS and CDR2 YFSETQ. The CDR3 has 15 residues. V lost 2 bases and J 4 bases, leaving 16 bases between the germline ends. The CDR3 DNA follows: TGCGCCAGCAGCTTATTAACAGGGCATGGGTACGAGCAGTACTTC. It encodes CASSLLTGHGYEQYF.

This clonotype was seen ten or more times. The chain links TRBV25-1 to TRBJ2-5, with D perhaps matching TRBD2 (6 bases). CDR1 and CDR2 from the germline V gene are MGHDK and SYGVNS. Trimming stripped 4 bases from V and 0 bases from J, with 21 bases between. The CDR3 consists of 18 residues. The chain's CDR3 is CASSAGKRALNYQETQYF. The CDR3 nucleotides are TGTGCCAGCAGTGCAGGCAAGCGGGCCCTCAATTACCAAGAGACCCAGTACTTC.